One T cell receptor beta chain is described in this entry. This sample is drawn from a study of somatic mutations in cytotoxic T cells in rheumatoid arthritis. Sequenced by immunoSEQ multiplex PCR; TCRdb stores in-frame clones only, minus some. The data contain 6,000 to 8,500 clones, about three quarters of them singletons. The CDR3 runs 18 residues. With 2 bases clipped from V and 3 bases from J, the junction kept 13 bases outside the gene matches. CDR1 is ENHRY, CDR2 SYGVKD, per germline. Sample: CD8+ T cells sorted from blood. This clonotype was sampled from a woman aged 60 to 75 in good health. V usage is TRBV10-3 and J usage is TRBJ2-3; 8 nucleotides line up with TRBD2. This chain's CDR3 is CAISEGLTGGPITDTQYF. In DNA, the CDR3 is TGTGCCATCAGTGAGGGCCTAACGGGGGGGCCGATAACAGATACGCAGTATTTT.